One and the same sample provided the 10 T cell receptor beta chains below, sequenced in a study of neoadjuvant anti-PD-1 for oral cavity cancer. Assay used: immunoSEQ multiplex PCR; TCRdb lists only in-frame clones, some missing. The sample yields approximately 13,000 clones, approximately 74% seen once. This sample's time point: after neoadjuvant nivolumab, at surgical resection. Source: PBMCs, taken after nivolumab (anti-PD-1) treatment. The receptors derive from a person between 40 and 79 years old with oral cavity squamous cell carcinoma.

The chain employs TRBV6-5 and TRBJ2-7, with 11 bases that match TRBD2. This CDR3 contains 14 residues. CDR1 MNHEY and CDR2 SVGAGI come from the germline V gene. V shed 5 bases and J 6 bases; nucleotides not matched to a gene: 6. CDR3: CASSTLAGVREQYF. The CDR3 region has the DNA TGTGCCAGCAGTACACTAGCGGGAGTTCGCGAGCAGTACTTC.

The chain couples TRBV7-3 to TRBJ2-7; 8 nucleotides line up with TRBD2. CDR3 size: 15 residues. V was clipped by 5 bases and J by 2 bases; unmatched bases: 8. Germline V lookup: CDR1 SGHTA, CDR2 FQGTGA. The CDR3 sequence is CASSPGGGNPYEQYF. The DNA for the CDR3 is TGTGCCAGCAGCCCGGGAGGGGGAAACCCCTACGAGCAGTACTTC.

The rearrangement uses TRBV19 and TRBJ1-5; possible D gene TRBD1, 5 bases. The CDR3 is 14 residues long. Germline V CDR1 and CDR2: LNHDA, SQIVND (reference sequence). The V and J ends lost 3 bases and 5 bases respectively, with 11 bases between them. CDR3 residues: CASSIKGLYQPQHF. CDR3 nucleotides: TGTGCCAGTAGTATCAAGGGGTTGTATCAGCCCCAGCATTTT.

This sequence joins TRBV19 and TRBJ2-7, with D possibly TRBD2 on 6 matching bases. The CDR3 covers 13 residues. Germline CDR1 is LNHDA and CDR2 is SQIVND (reference sequence). The V and J ends lost 3 bases and 5 bases respectively, with 11 bases between them. In DNA form, the CDR3 reads TGTGCCAGTAGTATTCTGTGGGGGGACGAGCAGTACTTC. Protein sequence: CASSILWGDEQYF.

V usage is TRBV7-8 and J usage is TRBJ2-2; 7 positions match TRBD1. This CDR3 comprises 14 residues. From germline, CDR1 is SGHVS and CDR2 FQNEAQ. The junction had 8 bases not matched to a gene; V was cut back by 8 bases and J by 5 bases. Here the CDR3 reads CASRDRERTGELFF. CDR3 coding DNA: TGTGCCAGCCGCGACAGGGAAAGGACCGGGGAGCTGTTTTTT.

The V call is TRBV19, the J call TRBJ2-1; 9 bases align to TRBD1. J gave up 7 bases and V 4 bases, and 8 bases lay outside the gene matches. From germline, CDR1 is LNHDA and CDR2 SQIVND (reference sequence). This CDR3 has 15 amino acids. The CDR3 DNA is TGTGCCAGTAGTACCGGGACAGGGTTTAAAAATGAGCAGTTCTTC. Its protein is CASSTGTGFKNEQFF.

The chain joins TRBV11-1 to TRBJ2-2, with D possibly matching TRBD2 (6 bases). Germline V CDR1 and CDR2: SGHAT, FQDESV (reference sequence). Trimming stripped 5 bases from V and 10 bases from J, with 8 bases between. The CDR3 loop spans 11 amino acids. As DNA, the CDR3 is TGTGCCAGCAGCCCGGGGGTGGAGCTGTTTTTT. Protein: CASSPGVELFF.

The chain couples TRBV6-9 to TRBJ2-6, with D unresolved. Germline V gene data show CDR1 as MNHGY and CDR2 as SVAAGI. V gave up 5 bases and J gave up 5 bases, with 19 bases separating them. This CDR3 is 17 amino acids long. The CDR3 DNA reads TGTGCCAGCAGTCTGCTAGGACGACAAAGTCGGGCCAACGTCCTGACTTTC. As protein: CASSLLGRQSRANVLTF.

This sequence joins TRBV2 and TRBJ2-1; 8 bases align to TRBD2. Trimming took 2 bases from V and 8 from J; bases not matched to a gene: 8. CDR1 and CDR2 from the germline V gene are SNHLY and FYNNEI. The CDR3 extends over 15 amino acids. The CDR3 here is CASSELSGSFDEQFF. The DNA of the CDR3 is TGTGCCAGCAGTGAATTGAGCGGGAGTTTCGATGAGCAGTTCTTC.

This chain joins TRBV19 and TRBJ1-1, with D perhaps TRBD1 (6 bases). The V gene lost 7 bases and the J gene lost 14 bases, with 14 bases spanning the gap. CDR3 length: 10 amino acids. Looked up from germline, CDR1 is LNHDA and CDR2 is SQIVND (reference sequence). CDR3 coding DNA: TGTGCCAGTAACAGGGACCCGGTCTTCTTT. Its translation: CASNRDPVFF.